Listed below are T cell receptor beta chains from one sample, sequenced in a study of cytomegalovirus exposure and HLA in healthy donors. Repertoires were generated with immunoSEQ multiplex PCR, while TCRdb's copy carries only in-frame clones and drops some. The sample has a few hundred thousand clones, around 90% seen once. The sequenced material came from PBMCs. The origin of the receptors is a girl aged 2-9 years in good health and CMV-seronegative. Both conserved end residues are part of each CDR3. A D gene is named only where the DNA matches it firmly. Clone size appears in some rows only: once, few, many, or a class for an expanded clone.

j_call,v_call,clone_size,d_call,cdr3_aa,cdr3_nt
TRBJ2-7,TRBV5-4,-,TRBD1,CASSGGTGFLYEQYF,TGTGCCAGCAGCGGGGGGACAGGGTTCTTGTACGAGCAGTACTTC
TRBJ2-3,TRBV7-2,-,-,CASAAVGGVSDTQYF,TGTGCCAGTGCGGCCGTGGGAGGAGTCTCAGATACGCAGTATTTT
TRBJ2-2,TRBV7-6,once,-,CASSHVGGNTGELFF,TGTGCCAGCAGCCACGTCGGGGGGAACACCGGGGAGCTGTTTTTT
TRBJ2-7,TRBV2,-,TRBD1,CASSGTGVKDEQYF,TGTGCCAGCAGTGGGACAGGGGTTAAGGACGAGCAGTACTTC
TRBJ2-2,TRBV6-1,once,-,CASSDSGTGELFF,TGTGCCAGCAGTGATTCGGGGACCGGGGAGCTGTTTTTT
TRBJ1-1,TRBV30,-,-,CAWSVRAGGGLTEAFF,TGTGCCTGGAGTGTACGGGCCGGCGGGGGATTGACTGAAGCTTTCTTT
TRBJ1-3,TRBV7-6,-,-,CASSSDGGSSGNTIYF,TGTGCCAGCAGCTCAGACGGGGGGAGCTCTGGAAACACCATATATTTT
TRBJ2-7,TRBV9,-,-,CASSPGTSSSYEQYF,TGTGCCAGCAGCCCAGGGACTTCTAGCTCCTACGAGCAGTACTTC
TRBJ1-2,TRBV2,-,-,CASSELRGGSYGYTF,TGTGCCAGCAGTGAATTGAGGGGGGGCAGCTATGGCTACACCTTC
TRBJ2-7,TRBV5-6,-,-,CASSLAGDPTYEQYF,TGTGCCAGCAGCTTGGCCGGGGATCCAACCTACGAGCAGTACTTC
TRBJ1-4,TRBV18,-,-,CASSPFLSPAGRTNEKLFF,TGTGCCAGCTCACCTTTCCTGAGTCCGGCGGGAAGAACTAATGAAAAACTGTTTTTT
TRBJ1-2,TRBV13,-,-,CASSGGNYGYTF,TGTGCCAGCAGCGGCGGGAACTATGGCTACACCTTC
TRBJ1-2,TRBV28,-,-,CAAEQGLGGYGYTF,TGTGCCGCCGAACAGGGCTTAGGTGGCTATGGCTACACCTTC
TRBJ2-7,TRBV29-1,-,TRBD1,CSAYLEDRSYEQYF,TGCAGCGCCTACCTGGAGGACAGGTCCTACGAGCAGTACTTC
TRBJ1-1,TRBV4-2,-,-,CASSQLATLGTEAFF,TGTGCCAGCAGCCAATTAGCCACTTTGGGCACTGAAGCTTTCTTT
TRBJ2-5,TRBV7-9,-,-,CASSPPGGGGETQYF,TGTGCCAGCAGCCCCCCTGGGGGCGGCGGGGAGACCCAGTACTTC
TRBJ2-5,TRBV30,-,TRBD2,CARGGETQYF,TGTGCCCGGGGGGGAGAGACCCAGTACTTC
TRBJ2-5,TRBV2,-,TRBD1,CASSEDRGLGETQYF,TGTGCCAGCAGTGAGGACAGGGGGCTTGGGGAGACCCAGTACTTC
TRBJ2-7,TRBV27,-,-,CASATGRESYEQYF,TGTGCCAGCGCTACGGGCAGGGAATCCTACGAGCAGTACTTC
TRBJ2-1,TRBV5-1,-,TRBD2,CASSPLTSADTYNEQFF,TGCGCCAGCAGCCCACTCACTAGCGCCGATACCTACAATGAGCAGTTCTTC
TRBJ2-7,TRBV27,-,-,CASSLSGAYEQYF,TGTGCCAGCAGTCTTTCAGGGGCCTACGAGCAGTACTTC
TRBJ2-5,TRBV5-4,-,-,CASSSLETQYF,TGTGCCAGCAGCTCGTTGGAGACCCAGTACTTC
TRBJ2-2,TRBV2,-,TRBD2,CASSEGLAGGGRTGELFF,TGTGCCAGCAGTGAAGGCCTAGCGGGAGGGGGTCGGACCGGGGAGCTGTTTTTT
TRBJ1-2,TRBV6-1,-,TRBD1,CASSEAAGQGASGYTF,TGTGCCAGCAGTGAAGCCGCGGGACAGGGGGCAAGTGGCTACACCTTC
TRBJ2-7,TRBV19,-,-,CASSIQVAASYEQYF,TGTGCCAGTAGTATCCAGGTAGCGGCCTCCTACGAGCAGTACTTC
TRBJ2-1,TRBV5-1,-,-,CASEGDTGEQFF,TGCGCCAGTGAGGGGGATACTGGTGAGCAGTTCTTC
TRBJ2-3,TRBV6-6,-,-,CASSYSRAPGDTQYF,TGTGCCAGCAGTTACTCAAGAGCCCCGGGAGATACGCAGTATTTT
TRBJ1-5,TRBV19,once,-,CASGRGSDQPQHF,TGTGCCAGTGGGAGGGGTTCGGACCAGCCCCAGCATTTT
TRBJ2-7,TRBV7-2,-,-,CASSLQGEVGEQYF,TGTGCCAGCAGCTTACAGGGTGAGGTCGGCGAGCAGTACTTC
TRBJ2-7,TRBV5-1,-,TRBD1,CASSPDRPLSYEQYF,TGCGCCAGCAGCCCGGACAGGCCGTTATCCTACGAGCAGTACTTC
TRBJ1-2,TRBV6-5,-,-,CASSDAGARGYTF,TGTGCCAGCAGTGATGCGGGGGCACGCGGCTACACCTTC
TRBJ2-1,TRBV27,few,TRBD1,CASRGQGADEQFF,TGTGCCAGCCGAGGACAGGGGGCTGATGAGCAGTTCTTC
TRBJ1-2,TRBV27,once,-,CASSLKGAEGYTF,TGTGCCAGCAGTTTAAAAGGGGCCGAGGGCTACACCTTC
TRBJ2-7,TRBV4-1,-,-,CASSPLGGGPDEQYF,TGCGCCAGCAGCCCCCTAGGGGGAGGGCCCGACGAGCAGTACTTC
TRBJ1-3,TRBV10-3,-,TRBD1,CAIGRGGASGNTIYF,TGTGCCATCGGCCGAGGGGGCGCGTCTGGAAACACCATATATTTT
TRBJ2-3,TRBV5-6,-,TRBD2,CASSLRPGTSGSTDTQYF,TGTGCCAGCAGCTTAAGACCTGGGACTAGCGGTAGCACAGATACGCAGTATTTT
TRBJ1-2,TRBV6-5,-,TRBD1,CASRTGTGVFGYTF,TGTGCCAGCAGAACCGGGACAGGGGTTTTTGGCTACACCTTC
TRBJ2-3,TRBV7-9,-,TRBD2,CASSLVGGRSTDTQYF,TGTGCCAGCAGCTTAGTTGGCGGGAGGTCCACAGATACGCAGTATTTT
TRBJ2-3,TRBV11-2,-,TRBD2,CASRWGLADPLGPDTQYF,TGTGCCAGCCGCTGGGGACTAGCGGATCCCCTCGGTCCGGATACGCAGTATTTT
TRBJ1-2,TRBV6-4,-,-,CARAAGYTF,TGTGCCAGGGCCGCTGGCTACACCTTC
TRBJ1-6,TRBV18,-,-,CASSPMAGDNSPLHF,TGTGCCAGCTCACCGATGGCAGGGGATAATTCACCCCTCCACTTT
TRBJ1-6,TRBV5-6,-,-,CASRGQANNSPLHF,TGTGCCAGCAGGGGACAAGCAAATAATTCACCCCTCCACTTT
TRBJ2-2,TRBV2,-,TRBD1,CASSLGRDRVNGELFF,TGTGCCAGCAGCCTGGGGCGGGACAGGGTTAACGGGGAGCTGTTTTTT
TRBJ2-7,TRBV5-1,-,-,CASSQGLAETYEQYF,TGCGCCAGCAGCCAGGGTTTGGCAGAAACCTACGAGCAGTACTTC
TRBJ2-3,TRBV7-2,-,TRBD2,CASSFRASGTADTQYF,TGTGCCAGCAGCTTTAGGGCTAGCGGGACCGCAGATACGCAGTATTTT
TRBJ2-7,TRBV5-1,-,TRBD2,CASSPGGGQGPYEQYF,TGCGCCAGCAGTCCGGGAGGAGGGCAGGGCCCCTACGAGCAGTACTTC
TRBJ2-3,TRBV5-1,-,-,CASSLVRVNPDTQYF,TGCGCCAGCAGCTTGGTGAGGGTTAATCCAGATACGCAGTATTTT
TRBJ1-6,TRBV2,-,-,CASSTSSPLHF,TGTGCCAGCAGTACTTCCTCACCCCTCCACTTT
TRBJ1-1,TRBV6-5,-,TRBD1,CASSRDRVNTEAFF,TGTGCCAGCAGTAGGGACAGGGTGAACACTGAAGCTTTCTTT
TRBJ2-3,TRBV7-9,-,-,CASSLVGLTSTDTQYF,TGTGCCAGCAGCTTAGTTGGACTTACTAGCACAGATACGCAGTATTTT
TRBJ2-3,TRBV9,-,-,CASSVGRGITDTQYF,TGTGCCAGCAGCGTAGGGAGGGGAATCACAGATACGCAGTATTTT
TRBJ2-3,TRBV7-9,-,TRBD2,CASSLSDGSGGTQYF,TGTGCCAGCAGCTTATCAGATGGGAGCGGGGGTACGCAGTATTTT
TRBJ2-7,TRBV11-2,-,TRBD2,CASSFGLAGAYEQYF,TGTGCCAGCAGCTTCGGACTAGCGGGGGCCTACGAGCAGTACTTC